Following are 27 T cell receptor beta chains from one sample sequenced in a study of T cells in Graves' hyperthyroidism and ophthalmopathy. Amplification targeted TCR beta CDR3 regions from RNA transcripts. An initial round of RT-PCR targeting the TCR CDR3 relied on the HTBI primer set. MiXCR was run by TCRdb on the multiplex PCR reads, yielding one entry per CDR3 protein. Among about 380,000 distinct CDR3 sequences listed, roughly 14% were seen once. Input material: blood. These receptors all come from a man aged 25-45 years with Graves' hyperthyroidism that later progressed to Graves' ophthalmopathy.

On this clonotype: The junction and the germline gene differ at one end; a read error may be behind it. The chain employs TRBV5-1 and TRBJ2-3, with D perhaps TRBD1 or TRBD2 (5 bases each). Germline CDR1 reads SGHRS; CDR2 reads YFSETQ. The CDR3 runs to 13 residues. CDR3 DNA sequence: TGCGCCAGCAGCTTGCAGGGAGCAGATCCGCAGTATTTT. This sequence encodes CASSLQGADPQYF. Full variable domain (missing parts from reference TRBV5-1 and TRBJ2-3): KAGVTQTPRYLIKTRGQQVTLSCSPISGHRSVSWYQQTPGQGLQFLFEYFSETQRNKGNFPGRFSGRQFSNSRSEMNVSTLELGDSALYLCASSLQGADPQYFGPGTRLTVL.

The CDR3 nucleotides are TGTGCCAGCAGCGTAGAGCCCAATGAGCAGTTCTTC. Translation: CASSVEPNEQFF. This chain joins TRBV9 and TRBJ2-1; D remains unclear. The V gene's germline CDR1 is SGDLS and CDR2 YYNGEE. V lost 0 bases and J lost 6, with 4 bases in between. This CDR3 comprises 12 residues.

This clonotype was observed a few times. The genes are TRBV24-1 and TRBJ2-7; 7 bases align to TRBD1. Trimming at V came to 4 bases and at J to 6 bases, leaving 11 bases not matched to a gene. Germline V gene data show CDR1 as KGHDR and CDR2 as SFDVKD. The CDR3 loop spans 15 amino acids. CDR3 in amino acids: CATSENRGTTFEQYF. The CDR3, as DNA: TGTGCCACCAGTGAAAACAGGGGAACTACTTTCGAGCAGTACTTC.

The chain joins TRBV20-1 to TRBJ2-4; unclear D gene. The V end was cut by 4 bases, the J end by 1 base, with 8 bases between. CDR3 length: 13 residues. Germline assignment: CDR1 DFQATT and CDR2 SNEGSKA (reference sequence). CDR3: CSATLGAKNIQYF. The CDR3, as DNA: TGCAGTGCTACCCTTGGGGCCAAAAACATTCAGTACTTC.

This clonotype has more than one count but fewer than ten. The gene calls are TRBV5-1 and TRBJ1-1, with D unclear. Germline V gene sequence: CDR1 SGHRS, CDR2 YFSETQ. There are 16 residues in the CDR3. V shed 5 bases and J shed 1 base, with 18 bases lying between them. The CDR3 nucleotides read TGCGCCAGCAGTGGAGGGCAACCCCCTAAGAACACTGAAGCTTTCTTT. This encodes CASSGGQPPKNTEAFF.

The table lists this clonotype with a few counts. The chain carries TRBV4-1 and TRBJ2-1; D is uncertain. Germline V gives CDR1 MGHRA, CDR2 YSYEKL. Trimming shortened V by 0 bases and J by 8 bases, and 11 bases separated the two germline ends. CDR3 length equals 14 residues. The CDR3 coding sequence is TGCGCCAGCAGCCAAGATGATACGTTGTATGAGCAGTTCTTC. This gives the protein CASSQDDTLYEQFF.

The chain links TRBV11-1 to TRBJ2-6; D is perhaps TRBD2 (6 bases). This CDR3 spans 17 amino acids. Germline CDR1 SGHAT, CDR2 FQDESV (reference sequence). Trimming removed 3 bases from V and 4 bases from J, with 16 bases in between. CDR3 region: CASSFKKGRSGANVLTF. The CDR3 nucleotides are TGTGCCAGCAGCTTTAAGAAGGGGAGGTCCGGGGCCAACGTCCTGACTTTC.

In DNA, the CDR3 is TGTGCCAGCTACAGGGCACATGGCTACACCTTC. Its protein product is CASYRAHGYTF. The V call is TRBV6-1, the J call TRBJ1-2; D is possibly TRBD1 (6 bases). The germline CDR1 and CDR2 sequences are MNHNS and SASEGT. The CDR3 is 11 residues long. Trimming shortened V by 8 bases and J by 6 bases, and 10 bases separated the two germline ends.

Comments on this clonotype: The junction differs from germline at one of its ends, possibly a read error. This rearrangement joins TRBV2 to TRBJ2-4, with 7 positions matching TRBD1. CDR3 length: 12 residues. Germline lookup yields CDR1 SNHLY and CDR2 FYNNEI. The CDR3 nucleotides read TGTGCCAGCAAGGGGGCCAGAAACATTCAGTACTTC. Protein product: CASKGARNIQYF.

Many counts were recorded for this clonotype. V usage is TRBV18 and J usage is TRBJ1-3; no clear D. V shed 2 bases and J shed 10 bases, with 12 bases lying between them. The CDR3 extends over 13 amino acids. CDR1 KGHSH and CDR2 LQKENI come from the germline V gene. CDR3 DNA sequence: TGTGCCAGCTCACCATACACCTCCGAGACCATATATTTT. It translates to CASSPYTSETIYF. Filled out from reference TRBV18 and TRBJ1-3, the complete variable domain reads NAGVMQNPRHLVRRRGQEARLRCSPMKGHSHVYWYRQLPEEGLKFMVYLQKENIIDESGMPKERFSAEFPKEGPSILRIQQVVRGDSAAYFCASSPYTSETIYFGEGSWLTVV.

J is TRBJ2-3 and V is TRBV28; tentatively, D is TRBD1 or TRBD2 (5 bases each). V shed 6 bases and J shed 3 bases, with 16 bases lying between them. The CDR3 runs 15 residues. The germline CDR1 and CDR2 sequences are MDHEN and SYDVKM. The CDR3 protein is CASSPRDLLTDTQYF. The CDR3 DNA reads as TGTGCCAGCAGCCCCCGGGACCTCTTGACAGATACGCAGTATTTT.

This clonotype has at least ten counts. This chain links TRBV28 with TRBJ1-1; a possible D gene is TRBD1 (5 bases). The CDR3 is 11 amino acids. CDR1 and CDR2 from the germline V gene are MDHEN and SYDVKM. V was clipped by 5 bases and J by 7 bases, with 8 bases between them. CDR3 in DNA: TGTGCCAGCAGTGTACAGGTTGAAGCTTTCTTT. This codes for CASSVQVEAFF.

V and J are TRBV6-2 or TRBV6-3 and TRBJ2-3; 12 bases match TRBD1. The CDR3 totals 15 residues. V lost 7 bases and J lost 4; bases outside the gene matches: 6. Germline assignment: CDR1 MNHEY and CDR2 SVGEGT. The CDR3 bases are TGTGCCAGCAAACAGGGACAGGGGGCGTCAGATACGCAGTATTTT. It encodes CASKQGQGASDTQYF.

This sequence joins TRBV5-5 and TRBJ1-5, with a possible D match to TRBD1 (6 bases). The CDR3 runs 16 residues. Germline V gene data show CDR1 as SGHKS and CDR2 as YYEKEE (reference sequence). Trimming shortened V by 5 bases and J by 2 bases, and 17 bases separated the two germline ends. This CDR3 reads CASRREGGAGNQPQHF. CDR3 bases: TGTGCCAGCAGGCGAGAAGGGGGAGCGGGCAATCAGCCCCAGCATTTT. The full variable domain, in which reference TRBV5-5 and TRBJ1-5 provide the parts outside the CDR3, is DAGVTQSPTHLIKTRGQQVTLRCSPISGHKSVSWYQQVLGQGPQFIFQYYEKEERGRGNFPDRFSARQFPNYSSELNVNALLLGDSALYLCASRREGGAGNQPQHFGDGTRLSIL.

This clonotype was observed many times. The chain employs TRBV11-2 and TRBJ1-4, with D unclear. With 2 bases removed from V and 0 bases from J, the gap between germline ends came to 7 bases. CDR1 and CDR2 (germline): SGHAT, FQNNGV. The CDR3 covers 15 residues. The CDR3 spells CASSLSLSTNEKLFF. In DNA form, the CDR3 reads TGTGCCAGCAGCTTATCCTTGTCAACTAATGAAAAACTGTTTTTT.

This clonotype has more than one count but fewer than ten. The V gene is TRBV6-1, the J gene TRBJ2-7, with unresolved D. V lost 8 bases and J 5 bases, leaving 16 bases between the germline ends. The CDR3 length is 13 residues. The germline V gene has CDR1 MNHNS and CDR2 SASEGT. Here the CDR3 reads CASPPAQVHEQYF. Here the CDR3 DNA reads TGTGCCAGCCCGCCCGCTCAGGTGCACGAGCAGTACTTC.

This clonotype was detected a few times. The J gene is TRBJ1-2, the V gene TRBV14; no clear D gene. This CDR3 has 13 residues. Germline V gene data show CDR1 as SGHDN and CDR2 as FVKESK. Trimming removed 4 bases from V and 3 bases from J, with 9 bases in between. The CDR3 DNA is TGTGCCAGCAGCCCCGTGGGTTACTATGGCTACACCTTC. Its translation: CASSPVGYYGYTF.

The rearrangement uses TRBV5-8 and TRBJ1-4; D gene uncertain. CDR1 is SGHTS, CDR2 YDEGEE, per germline. The CDR3 is 18 residues long. V lost 0 bases and J 3 bases, leaving 18 bases between the germline ends. In DNA form, the CDR3 reads TGTGCCAGCAGCTTGGGGGCAGATACAACGGCTCCTAATGAAAAACTGTTTTTT. Its protein product is CASSLGADTTAPNEKLFF.

This clonotype was seen a handful of times. CDR3 DNA: TGTGCCATCAGTGAACACGGAGTGGATTCACCCCTCCACTTT. It codes for CAISEHGVDSPLHF. The chain is built from TRBV10-3 and TRBJ1-6, with unresolved D. The V and J ends lost 3 bases and 8 bases respectively, with 11 bases between them. Germline CDR1 reads ENHRY; CDR2 reads SYGVKD. The CDR3 covers 14 residues.

This chain joins TRBV4-1 and TRBJ2-1; the match to TRBD2 covers 8 bases. Trimming took 2 bases from V and 5 from J; bases not matched to a gene: 11. The CDR3 spans 17 residues. Germline loops: CDR1 MGHRA, CDR2 YSYEKL. The CDR3 region has the DNA TGCGCCAGCAGCCAACTTACCGGGACTAGATTCAACAATGAGCAGTTCTTC. Residues: CASSQLTGTRFNNEQFF.

At least ten counts were recorded for this clonotype. This sequence joins TRBV11-2 and TRBJ1-6; D gene unclear. This CDR3 is built from 15 residues. Trimming removed 5 bases from V and 10 bases from J, with 18 bases in between. Germline assignment: CDR1 SGHAT and CDR2 FQNNGV. DNA for the CDR3: TGTGCCAGCAGCCCAGCTGGCAGGATGAAGTCACCCCTCCACTTT. Translation: CASSPAGRMKSPLHF.

This clonotype was found many times. The chain combines TRBV27 with TRBJ2-2, with D tentatively TRBD1 (5 bases). V was shortened by 0 bases and J by 1 base, with 12 bases between the two germline ends. This CDR3 contains 17 residues. Looked up from germline, CDR1 is MNHEY and CDR2 is SMNVEV (reference sequence). The CDR3, as DNA: TGTGCCAGCAGTTTATCGCAGGGTTGGCGGAACACCGGGGAGCTGTTTTTT. This translates into CASSLSQGWRNTGELFF.

This clonotype was seen ten or more times. The chain is built from TRBV12-3 or TRBV12-4 and TRBJ1-4, with a tentative D call TRBD1 (6 bases). V was shortened by 2 bases and J by 7 bases, with 11 bases between the two germline ends. The CDR3 runs 14 residues. CDR3 residues: CASSLRGGGEKLFF. For the CDR3, the DNA is TGTGCCAGCAGTTTAAGGGGAGGGGGTGAAAAACTGTTTTTT.

V usage is TRBV5-5 and J usage is TRBJ1-4; D is undetermined. Per the germline V gene, CDR1 is SGHKS and CDR2 is YYEKEE (reference sequence). Deletions cut 2 bases from V and 8 bases from J, with 13 bases between. The CDR3 is made up of 14 amino acids. CDR3 loop: CASSFFPHGEKLFF. For the CDR3, the DNA is TGTGCCAGCAGCTTCTTCCCACACGGGGAAAAACTGTTTTTT.

The genes are TRBV6-2 or TRBV6-3 and TRBJ2-5; D gene uncertain. CDR3 size: 14 residues. The V gene's germline CDR1 is MNHEY and CDR2 SVGEGT. V gave up 8 bases and J gave up 0 bases, with 13 bases separating them. This chain's CDR3 is CASLYGWYQETQYF. Here the CDR3 DNA reads TGTGCCAGCTTATATGGGTGGTACCAAGAGACCCAGTACTTC.

The V gene is TRBV6-1, the J gene TRBJ2-7, with D unclear. CDR1 and CDR2 (germline): MNHNS, SASEGT. Trimming removed 4 bases at V and 4 bases at J, with 14 bases between. There are 14 residues in the CDR3. CDR3 region: CASSAPGQGYEQYF. The DNA of the CDR3 is TGTGCCAGCAGTGCCCCGGGCCAAGGGTACGAGCAGTACTTC.

This clonotype was observed many times. V is TRBV28 and J is TRBJ2-1, with D possibly called TRBD1 or TRBD2 (5 bases each). Deletions cut 6 bases from V and 9 bases from J, with 12 bases between. CDR1 is MDHEN and CDR2 is SYDVKM in the germline V gene. This CDR3 is built from 12 residues. CDR3 residues: CASSYAGTEQFF. In nucleotides, the CDR3 is TGTGCCAGCAGCTATGCAGGGACTGAGCAGTTCTTC.